Listed here are 11 T cell receptor beta chains from one sample, sequenced in a study of blood T cells in healthy people across ages. For the second PCR, which ran for about 6 to 11 cycles, a sample-barcoded 5' primer and a J-beta primer mix were used. Each CDR3 protein is one row after TCRdb ran MiXCR on the 5' RACE reads. The table lists around 1,900,000 distinct CDR3 sequences, about 39% of them singletons, with more than 20% in the top ten. Sequencing input: blood. Receptors originate from a human donor in good health.

This chain uses TRBV3-1 with TRBJ2-7, with D tentatively TRBD1 or TRBD2 (5 bases each). V lost 4 bases and J lost 2, with 15 bases in between. The CDR3 is 15 residues long. Germline CDR1 reads LGHDT; CDR2 reads YNNKEL (reference sequence). In DNA form, the CDR3 reads TGTGCCAGCAGCCGGAACCGGGACGGAACCTACGAGCAGTACTTC. Encoded protein: CASSRNRDGTYEQYF.

The genes are TRBV20-1 and TRBJ2-5; D is undetermined. The CDR3 is made up of 13 amino acids. Deletions cut 5 bases from V and 2 bases from J, with 12 bases between. Looked up from germline, CDR1 is DFQATT and CDR2 is SNEGSKA (reference sequence). DNA of the CDR3: TGCAGTGCTGTGTCTGACAAGCAAGAGACCCAGTACTTC. This sequence encodes CSAVSDKQETQYF.

The chain recombines TRBV12-3 or TRBV12-4 with TRBJ2-7, with 8 bases identical to TRBD1. J was trimmed by 4 bases and V by 5 bases; bases with no gene match: 4. The CDR3 runs 13 residues. The CDR3, as DNA: TGTGCCAGCAGTACAGGGGGTGTGTACGAGCAGTACTTC. This sequence encodes CASSTGGVYEQYF.

This clonotype showed up just a few times. The V gene is TRBV7-3, the J gene TRBJ2-6, with unresolved D. The germline CDR1 and CDR2 sequences are SGHTA and FQGTGA. The length of the CDR3 is 15 residues. Trimming left V 3 bases short and J 2 bases short, with 8 bases between. The CDR3: CASSFDIPGANVLTF. CDR3 nucleotide sequence: TGTGCCAGCAGCTTTGACATCCCTGGGGCCAACGTCCTGACTTTC.

This clonotype was counted only a few times. V and J are TRBV7-2 and TRBJ2-1; a weak D match, TRBD2 (6 bases). The CDR3 length is 15 residues. The germline V gene encodes CDR1 SGHTA and CDR2 FQGNSA. Trimming left V 7 bases short and J 8 bases short, with 21 bases between. DNA of the CDR3: TGTGCCAGCACCTTCTCCGGGCGGGAATACGATGAGCAGTTCTTC. This gives the protein CASTFSGREYDEQFF.

This clonotype was observed a handful of times. A junction boundary mismatches the germline segment, possibly from a read error. The V gene is TRBV6-1, the J gene TRBJ2-1, with 11 nucleotides matching TRBD2. CDR1 MNHNS and CDR2 SASEGT come from the germline V gene. The CDR3 length is 18 residues. The CDR3 here is CANSPGTSGRVISNEQFF. The CDR3 DNA reads as TGTGCCAACAGTCCCGGGACTAGCGGCCGCGTCATTTCCAATGAGCAGTTCTTC.

This clonotype has ten or more counts. V usage is TRBV20-1 and J usage is TRBJ1-2; possibly TRBD1 for D (5 bases). Germline V gene data show CDR1 as DFQATT and CDR2 as SNEGSKA (reference sequence). This CDR3 contains 12 residues. V lost 2 bases and J lost 4, with 8 bases in between. CDR3 sequence (DNA): TGCAGTGCTAGACAGGGCGGCTATGGCTACACCTTC. It translates to CSARQGGYGYTF.

The chain joins TRBV4-2 to TRBJ1-1; D ambiguous. CDR1 LGHNA and CDR2 YNFKEQ come from the germline V gene. The CDR3 covers 13 residues. The V end was cut by 0 bases, the J end by 5 bases, with 7 bases between. CDR3 in DNA: TGTGCCAGCAGCCAAGATGATTTTACTGAAGCTTTCTTT. Protein: CASSQDDFTEAFF.

The chain couples TRBV20-1 to TRBJ2-1, with D perhaps matching TRBD2 (7 bases). The CDR3 runs to 19 residues. The ends were cut back, 0 bases at V and 1 base at J, with 22 bases in the middle. Germline assignment: CDR1 DFQATT and CDR2 SNEGSKA (reference sequence). DNA of the CDR3: TGCAGTGCTAGAGAGGGAGCGGGGACAATTCAGTCGTCCTACAATGAGCAGTTCTTC. Protein product: CSAREGAGTIQSSYNEQFF.

In this sample, this clonotype turned up a few times. V and J are TRBV5-1 and TRBJ2-7, with D perhaps matching TRBD1 or TRBD2 (6 bases each). Per germline, CDR1 SGHRS and CDR2 YFSETQ. V gave up 0 bases and J gave up 7 bases, with 14 bases separating them. The CDR3 is 14 amino acids. CDR3 sequence reads: CASSLGGAVGEQYF. Written as DNA, the CDR3 is TGCGCCAGCAGCTTGGGGGGGGCCGTGGGTGAGCAGTACTTC.

This clonotype was counted a single time. The genes are TRBV6-5 and TRBJ2-4; the D is unclear. Trimming took 7 bases from V and 13 from J, leaving 20 bases between them. CDR3 length: 13 amino acids. In germline, CDR1 is MNHEY, CDR2 SVGAGI. CDR3 in amino acids: CASKAWAGEGQYF. In DNA, the CDR3 is TGTGCCAGCAAAGCGTGGGCAGGTGAAGGACAGTACTTC.